The following is a T cell receptor (beta chain) sequence with its context. This record comes from a study of blood T cells in healthy people across ages. PCR was performed a second time for roughly 7 to 12 cycles using a sample-barcoded 5' primer and a J-beta primer mix. TCRdb independently ran MiXCR on the 5' RACE reads; one entry per CDR3 protein. The data hold around 620,000 distinct CDR3 sequences, with 27% observed a single time. CDR3 length: 15 amino acids. Germline-derived CDR1 and CDR2 are SGHRS and YFSETQ. Trimming at V came to 0 bases and at J to 7 bases, leaving 10 bases not matched to a gene.

What was sequenced was blood. The chain couples TRBV5-1 to TRBJ2-7; 7 bases map to TRBD1. This clonotype was obtained from a woman aged 70-85 years in good health. The CDR3 DNA is TGCGCCAGCAGCTTGGAAGGGGACAGCTCTTTGGAGCAGTACTTC. Translated: CASSLEGDSSLEQYF.